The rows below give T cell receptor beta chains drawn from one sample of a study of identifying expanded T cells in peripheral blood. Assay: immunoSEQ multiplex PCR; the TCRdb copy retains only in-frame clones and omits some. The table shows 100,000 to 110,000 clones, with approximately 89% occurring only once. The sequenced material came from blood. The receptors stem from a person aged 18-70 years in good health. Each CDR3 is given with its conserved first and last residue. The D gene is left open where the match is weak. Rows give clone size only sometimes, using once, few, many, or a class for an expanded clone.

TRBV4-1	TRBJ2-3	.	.	TGCGCCAGCAGCCTTGTACGTCAGGGCCCTACAGATACGCAGTATTTT	CASSLVRQGPTDTQYF
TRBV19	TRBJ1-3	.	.	TGTGCCAGTACTCGACCGACGGTCGGCTCTGGAAACACCATATATTTT	CASTRPTVGSGNTIYF
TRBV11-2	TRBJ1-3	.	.	TGTGCCAGCAGCTTAGGGCAGGCCAACACCATATATTTT	CASSLGQANTIYF
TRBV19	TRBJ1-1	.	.	TGTGCCAGTAGTAACAGGGTCATGAACACTGAAGCTTTCTTT	CASSNRVMNTEAFF
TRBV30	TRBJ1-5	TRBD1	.	TGTGCCTGGAGTGTAGACAGGGGGCCGTATAGCAATCAGCCCCAGCATTTT	CAWSVDRGPYSNQPQHF
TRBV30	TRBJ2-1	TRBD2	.	TGTGCCTGGAGTGTACGACTAGCGGGGGGCCCAATTATGAGCTCCTACAATGAGCAGTTCTTC	CAWSVRLAGGPIMSSYNEQFF
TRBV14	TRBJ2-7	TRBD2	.	TGTGCCAGCAGCTCAAATAGCGGGAGGGCTTCGACGCGCTCCTACGAGCAGTACTTC	CASSSNSGRASTRSYEQYF
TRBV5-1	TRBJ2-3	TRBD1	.	TGCGCCAGCAGCTTCCAGGGGGTGGGCGATACGCAGTATTTT	CASSFQGVGDTQYF
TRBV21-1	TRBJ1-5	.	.	TGTGCCAGCAGCAGGGGGCAAGCAGGCAATCAGCCCCAGCATTTT	CASSRGQAGNQPQHF
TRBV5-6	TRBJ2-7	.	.	TGTGCCAGCAGCTTGGGGTCTAGTACCTACGAGCAGTACTTC	CASSLGSSTYEQYF
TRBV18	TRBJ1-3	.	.	TGTGCCAGCTCACTAGGGGCATCTGGAAACACCATATATTTT	CASSLGASGNTIYF
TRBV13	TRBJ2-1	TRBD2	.	TGTGCCAGTAGCCTAGGAGGGCTAGCGGGGGGTCTTTACAATGAGCAGTTCTTC	CASSLGGLAGGLYNEQFF
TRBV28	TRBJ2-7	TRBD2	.	TGTGCCAGCAGGTCGGGACTAGCGAGAGAGCAGTACTTC	CASRSGLAREQYF
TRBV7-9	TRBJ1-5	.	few	TGTGCCAGCAGCTTAGATGGTCAGCCCCAGCATTTT	CASSLDGQPQHF
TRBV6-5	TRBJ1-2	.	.	TGCGCCAGCAGTTACTCAACGGACATTCGAAGGGGCTACACCTTC	CASSYSTDIRRGYTF
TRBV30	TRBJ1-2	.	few	TGTGCCTGGAACGGGGGACTAGGCGGCTACACCTTC	CAWNGGLGGYTF
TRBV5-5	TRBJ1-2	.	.	TGTGCCAGCAGCTCGTCGGAGGGAAGAACAAACTATGGCTACACCTTC	CASSSSEGRTNYGYTF
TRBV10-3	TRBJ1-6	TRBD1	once	TGTGCCATCAGGCAAACAGGGGGCACTTCACCCCTCCACTTT	CAIRQTGGTSPLHF
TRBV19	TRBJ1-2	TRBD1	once	TGTGCCAGTACCAAAGGGTGGGACAGGGGACACTATGGCTACACCTTC	CASTKGWDRGHYGYTF
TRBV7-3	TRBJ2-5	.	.	TGTGCCAGCAGCTTAACGGTTCTAGGGCGGGGGCAGGCGACCCAGTACTTC	CASSLTVLGRGQATQYF
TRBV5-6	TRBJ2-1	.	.	TGTGCCAGCAGCACCCCGGACGTTTACAATGAGCAGTTCTTC	CASSTPDVYNEQFF
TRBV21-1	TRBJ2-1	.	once	TGTGCCAGCAGCAAATTAGTGGCGAGACTAGCCCTCCACCGATACAATGAGCAGTTCTTC	CASSKLVARLALHRYNEQFF
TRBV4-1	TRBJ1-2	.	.	TGCGCCAGCAGCCAAGCGGACAACTCAATCTATGGCTACACCTTC	CASSQADNSIYGYTF
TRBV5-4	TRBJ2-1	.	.	TGTGCCAGCAGCAAGGACGCGAGCTCCTACAATGAGCAGTTCTTC	CASSKDASSYNEQFF
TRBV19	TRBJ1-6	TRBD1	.	TGTGCCAGTGAGGGACAGGGGAGTTCACCCCTCCACTTT	CASEGQGSSPLHF
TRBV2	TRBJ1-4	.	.	TGTGCCAGCATGGTTAATGAAAAACTGTTTTTT	CASMVNEKLFF
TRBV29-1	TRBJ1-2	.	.	TGCAGCGCACCTCAGGGACAAGCTAACTATGGCTACACCTTC	CSAPQGQANYGYTF
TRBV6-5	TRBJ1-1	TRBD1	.	TGTGCCAGCAGTTACCGGCCGGGGACAGGGGATTCAGCTTTCTTT	CASSYRPGTGDSAFF
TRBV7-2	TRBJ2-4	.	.	TGTGCCAGCAGCTTAAGTCAGGGGACCCAAAACATTCAGTACTTC	CASSLSQGTQNIQYF
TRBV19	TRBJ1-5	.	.	TGTGCCAGTAGTCCCGGACAGAACGCGTATCAGCCCCAGCATTTT	CASSPGQNAYQPQHF
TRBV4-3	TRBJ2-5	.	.	TGCGCCAGCAGCCAAGATCTGGGGGGCCGTAGAGGGACCCAGTACTTC	CASSQDLGGRRGTQYF
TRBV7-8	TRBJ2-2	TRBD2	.	TGTGCCAGCAGCTCAAGTAGCGGGGGCACCGGGGAGCTGTTTTTT	CASSSSSGGTGELFF
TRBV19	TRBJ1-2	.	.	TGTGCCAGTAAAATCGTCGGCAAAGACTATGGCTACACCTTC	CASKIVGKDYGYTF
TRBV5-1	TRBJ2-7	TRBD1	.	TGCGCCAGCAGCCCGCAGGGGGCAGACTACGAGCAGTACTTC	CASSPQGADYEQYF
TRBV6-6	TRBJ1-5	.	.	TGTGCCAGCAGTTACGGGGGGATGGGTCAGCCCCAGCATTTT	CASSYGGMGQPQHF
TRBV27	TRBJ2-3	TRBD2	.	TGTGCCACCCACCCAGGCGGGGGGTACACAGATACGCAGTATTTT	CATHPGGGYTDTQYF
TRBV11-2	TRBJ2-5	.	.	TGTGCCAGCAGCCCAGGGGCAGGGAAGCAAGAGACCCAGTACTTC	CASSPGAGKQETQYF
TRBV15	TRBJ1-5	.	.	TGTGCCACCAGCAGAGATCAAGGGAGCAATCAGCCCCAGCATTTT	CATSRDQGSNQPQHF
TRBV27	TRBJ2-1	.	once	TGTGCCAGCGGCGGGAATGAGCAGTTCTTC	CASGGNEQFF
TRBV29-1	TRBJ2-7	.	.	TGCAGCGTCCGATCGGACGGAAACTACGAGCAGTACTTC	CSVRSDGNYEQYF
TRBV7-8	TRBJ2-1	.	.	TGTGCCAGCAGCTTTAGGTGGGGAATGGGGTACAATGAGCAGTTCTTC	CASSFRWGMGYNEQFF
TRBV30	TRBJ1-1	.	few	TGTGCCTGGAGTGAGACGGGGACTGAAGCTTTCTTT	CAWSETGTEAFF
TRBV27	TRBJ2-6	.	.	TGTGCCAGCCGGACCGGAGTGATGGACGGACCCTCTGGGGCCAACGTCCTGACTTTC	CASRTGVMDGPSGANVLTF
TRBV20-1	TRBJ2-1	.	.	TGCAGTGCTAGTCCCCCGATAGAGCAGTTCTTC	CSASPPIEQFF
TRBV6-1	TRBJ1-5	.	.	TGTGCCAGCAGTCGACTCGGAGATCAGCCCCAGCATTTT	CASSRLGDQPQHF
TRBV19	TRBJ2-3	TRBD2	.	TGTGCCAGTAGTATAGATGGTAGCGGGATCCCTAGCACAGATACGCAGTATTTT	CASSIDGSGIPSTDTQYF
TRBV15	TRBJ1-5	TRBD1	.	TGTGCCACCAGCAGAGTACGTTTTAAACAGGGGATCTCCAATCAGCCCCAGCATTTT	CATSRVRFKQGISNQPQHF
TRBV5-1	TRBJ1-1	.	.	TGCGCCAGCAGCGTACGGGGTCAGAACACTGAAGCTTTCTTT	CASSVRGQNTEAFF
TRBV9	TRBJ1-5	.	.	TGTGCCAGCAGCGTAGGCGGAGGGAACAATCAGCCCCAGCATTTT	CASSVGGGNNQPQHF
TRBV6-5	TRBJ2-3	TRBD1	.	TGTGCCAGCAGTCCTTGGGACAGGAGCACAGATACGCAGTATTTT	CASSPWDRSTDTQYF
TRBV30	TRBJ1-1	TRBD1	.	TGTGCCTGGAGTACGGGACAGGGGATGACTGAAGCTTTCTTT	CAWSTGQGMTEAFF
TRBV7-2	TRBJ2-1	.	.	TGTGCCAGCAGCTTAAATGAACCCCGACCCTACAATGAGCAGTTCTTC	CASSLNEPRPYNEQFF
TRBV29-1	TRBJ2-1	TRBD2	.	TGCAGCGTGGAGCGGGAGTCCTACAATGAGCAGTTCTTC	CSVERESYNEQFF
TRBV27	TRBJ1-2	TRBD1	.	TGTGCCAGCAGTCCCCGGGACAGGGGGGGAGGCTACACCTTC	CASSPRDRGGGYTF
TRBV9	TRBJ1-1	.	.	TGTGCCAGCAGCGTAGCTACAGGGCTTCTGAACACTGAAGCTTTCTTT	CASSVATGLLNTEAFF
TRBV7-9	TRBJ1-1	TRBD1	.	TGTGCCAGCAGTCAATGGGGACAGGGGGCAAGGAACACTGAAGCTTTCTTT	CASSQWGQGARNTEAFF
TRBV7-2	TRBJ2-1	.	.	TGTGCCAGCACAAAAGGAGGGGTTGGAGGGTTCTACAATGAGCAGTTCTTC	CASTKGGVGGFYNEQFF
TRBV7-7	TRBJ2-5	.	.	TGTGCCAGCAGCCAACTCGACGGGGGGACCCAGTACTTC	CASSQLDGGTQYF
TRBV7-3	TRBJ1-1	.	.	TGTGCCAGCAGCTTATTGGGACAATCGAGGACTGAAGCTTTCTTT	CASSLLGQSRTEAFF
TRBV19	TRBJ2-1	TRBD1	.	TGTGCCAGTAGTTCACAGGGGTACTCCTACAATGAGCAGTTCTTC	CASSSQGYSYNEQFF